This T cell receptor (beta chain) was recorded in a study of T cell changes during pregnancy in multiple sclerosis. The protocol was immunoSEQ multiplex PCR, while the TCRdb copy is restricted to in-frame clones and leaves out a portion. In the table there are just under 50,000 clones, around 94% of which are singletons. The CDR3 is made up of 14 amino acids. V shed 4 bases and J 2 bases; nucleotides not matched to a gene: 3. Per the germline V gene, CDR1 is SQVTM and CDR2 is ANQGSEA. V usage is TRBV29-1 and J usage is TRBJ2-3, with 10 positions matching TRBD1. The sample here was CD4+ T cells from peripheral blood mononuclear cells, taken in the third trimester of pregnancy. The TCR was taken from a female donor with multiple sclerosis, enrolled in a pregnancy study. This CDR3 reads CSVADRGFTDTQYF. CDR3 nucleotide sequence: TGCAGCGTTGCGGACAGGGGGTTCACAGATACGCAGTATTTT.